A single sample is the source of the 2 T cell receptor beta chains below, sequenced in a study of blood T cell repertoires in COVID-19. The protocol was immunoSEQ multiplex PCR, while the TCRdb copy is restricted to in-frame clones and leaves out a portion. The sample consists of 150,000 to 200,000 clones, 89% of them appearing once. The specimen sequenced was PBMCs or T cells enriched from blood (not recorded which). These receptor sequences come from a woman under 30 who had recovered from COVID-19.

The chain is built from TRBV30 and TRBJ1-4, with TRBD1 matching over 11 bases. This CDR3 comprises 15 residues. Germline loops: CDR1 GTSNPN, CDR2 SVGIG (reference sequence). Unmatched junction bases numbered 9, after V lost 5 bases and J lost 7 bases. The CDR3 nucleotides read TGTGCCTGGGCGGATCACGGGACAGGGGGTGAAAAACTGTTTTTT. Translating gives CAWADHGTGGEKLFF.

The rearrangement links TRBV5-4 to TRBJ2-6, with 7 bases that match TRBD1. The CDR3 contains 14 residues. J gave up 8 bases and V 7 bases, and 9 bases lay outside the gene matches. Germline V gene sequence: CDR1 SGHNT, CDR2 YYREEE (reference sequence). The CDR3 protein is CASQQGPSTNVLTF. DNA for the CDR3: TGTGCCAGCCAACAGGGGCCCTCAACCAACGTCCTGACTTTC.